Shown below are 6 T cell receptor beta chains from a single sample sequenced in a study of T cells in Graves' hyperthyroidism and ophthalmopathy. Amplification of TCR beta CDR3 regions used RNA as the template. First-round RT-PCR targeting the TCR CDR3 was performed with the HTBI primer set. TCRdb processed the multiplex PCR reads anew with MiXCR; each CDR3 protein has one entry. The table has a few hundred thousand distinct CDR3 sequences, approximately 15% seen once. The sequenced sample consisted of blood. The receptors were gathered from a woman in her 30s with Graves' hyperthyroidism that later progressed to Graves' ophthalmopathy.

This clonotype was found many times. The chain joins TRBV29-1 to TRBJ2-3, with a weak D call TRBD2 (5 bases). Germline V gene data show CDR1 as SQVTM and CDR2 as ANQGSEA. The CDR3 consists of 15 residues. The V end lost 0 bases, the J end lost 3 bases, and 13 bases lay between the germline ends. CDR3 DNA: TGCAGCGTTGAAGAAAGGGCAACGGGGACAGATACGCAGTATTTT. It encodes CSVEERATGTDTQYF.

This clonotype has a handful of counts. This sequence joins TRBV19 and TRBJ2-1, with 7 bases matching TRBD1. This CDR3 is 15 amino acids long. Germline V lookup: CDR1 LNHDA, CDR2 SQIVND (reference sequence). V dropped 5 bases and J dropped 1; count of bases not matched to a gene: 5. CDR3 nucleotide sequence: TGTGCCAGTAGTGACACAGGGGATTCCTACAATGAGCAGTTCTTC. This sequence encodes CASSDTGDSYNEQFF.

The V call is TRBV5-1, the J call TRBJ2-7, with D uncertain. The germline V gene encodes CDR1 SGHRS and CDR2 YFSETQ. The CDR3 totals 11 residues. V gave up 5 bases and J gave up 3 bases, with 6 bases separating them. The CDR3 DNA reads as TGCGCCAGCAGGGATTACTACGAGCAGTACTTC. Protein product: CASRDYYEQYF.

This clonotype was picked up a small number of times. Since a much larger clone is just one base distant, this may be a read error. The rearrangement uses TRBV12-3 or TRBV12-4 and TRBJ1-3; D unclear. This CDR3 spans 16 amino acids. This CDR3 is CASSHTYLSSGSTIYF. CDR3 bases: TGTGCCAGCAGTCATACATATTTGAGCTCTGGAAGCACCATATATTTT.

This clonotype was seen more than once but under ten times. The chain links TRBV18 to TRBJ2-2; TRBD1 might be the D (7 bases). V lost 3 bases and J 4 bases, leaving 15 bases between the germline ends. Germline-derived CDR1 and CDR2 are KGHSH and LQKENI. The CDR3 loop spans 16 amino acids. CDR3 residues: CASSPATGEVTGELFF. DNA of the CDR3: TGTGCCAGCTCACCTGCAACAGGGGAGGTCACCGGGGAGCTGTTTTTT.

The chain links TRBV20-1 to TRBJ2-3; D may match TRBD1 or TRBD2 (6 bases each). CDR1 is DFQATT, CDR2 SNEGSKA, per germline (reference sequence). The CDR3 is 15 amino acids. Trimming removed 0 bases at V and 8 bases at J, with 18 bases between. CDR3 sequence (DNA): TGCAGTGCTAGAGATGGGGGGCCGGGACCAGCTACGCAGTATTTT. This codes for CSARDGGPGPATQYF.